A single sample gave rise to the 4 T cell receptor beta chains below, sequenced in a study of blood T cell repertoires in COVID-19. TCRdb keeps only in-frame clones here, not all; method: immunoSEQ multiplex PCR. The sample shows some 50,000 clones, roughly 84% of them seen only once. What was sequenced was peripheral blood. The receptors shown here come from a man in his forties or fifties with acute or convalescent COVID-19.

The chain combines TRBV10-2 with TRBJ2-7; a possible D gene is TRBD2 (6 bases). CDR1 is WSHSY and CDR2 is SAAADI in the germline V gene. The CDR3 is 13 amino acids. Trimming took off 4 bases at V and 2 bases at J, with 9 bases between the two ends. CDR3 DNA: TGCGCCAGCAGTGTTAGCGGACCCTACGAGCAGTACTTC. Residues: CASSVSGPYEQYF.

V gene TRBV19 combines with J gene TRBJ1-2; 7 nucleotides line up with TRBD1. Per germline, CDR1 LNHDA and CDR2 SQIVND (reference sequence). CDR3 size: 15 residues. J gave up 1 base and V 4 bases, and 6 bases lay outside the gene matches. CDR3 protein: CASSTDRDGNYGYTF. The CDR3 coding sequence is TGTGCCAGTAGTACTGACAGGGACGGTAACTATGGCTACACCTTC.

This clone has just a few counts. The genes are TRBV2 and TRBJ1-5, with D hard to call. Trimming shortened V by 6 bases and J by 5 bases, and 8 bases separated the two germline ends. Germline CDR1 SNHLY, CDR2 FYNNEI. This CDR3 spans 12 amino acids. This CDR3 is CASSLVYQPQHF. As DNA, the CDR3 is TGTGCCAGCAGCCTAGTGTATCAGCCCCAGCATTTT.

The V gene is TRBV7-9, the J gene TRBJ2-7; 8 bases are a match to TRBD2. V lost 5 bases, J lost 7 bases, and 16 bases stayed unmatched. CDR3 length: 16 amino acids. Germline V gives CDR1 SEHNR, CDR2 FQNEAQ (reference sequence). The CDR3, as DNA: TGTGCCAGCAGCCCGGGAGGGTTGGCGGGAGTGAGGGAGCAGTACTTC. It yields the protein CASSPGGLAGVREQYF.